A single sample is the source of the 24 T cell receptor beta chains below, sequenced in a study of cytomegalovirus exposure and HLA in healthy donors. Vbeta (60) and Jbeta (13) primers were used in the PCR. Assay: immunoSEQ multiplex PCR; the TCRdb copy retains only in-frame clones and omits some. The repertoire holds about 59,000 clones, with around 83% as singletons. Sequenced: PBMCs. These receptors all come from a human donor in good health.

This clone appeared a few times. The chain joins TRBV4-2 to TRBJ2-3; 8 nucleotides match TRBD2. CDR3 size: 18 residues. Germline V gives CDR1 LGHNA, CDR2 YNFKEQ. V was pared by 1 base and J by 0 bases, with 9 bases of the junction left unmatched. The DNA of the CDR3 is TGTGCCAGCAGCCAAGGGCCCCAACTAGCGGCTAGCACAGATACGCAGTATTTT. Amino acid sequence: CASSQGPQLAASTDTQYF.

This sequence joins TRBV9 and TRBJ2-5; TRBD2 matches 10 bases. The CDR3 is 14 residues long. J lost 4 bases, V lost 3 bases, and 3 bases had no gene match. The germline gives CDR1 SGDLS, CDR2 YYNGEE. The CDR3 loop reads CASSALAGVETQYF. The CDR3 DNA sequence: TGTGCCAGCAGCGCCCTAGCGGGAGTAGAGACCCAGTACTTC.

The genes are TRBV28 and TRBJ1-4; D is possibly TRBD1 (5 bases). The CDR3 spans 15 residues. Germline loops: CDR1 MDHEN, CDR2 SYDVKM. V gave up 7 bases and J gave up 0 bases, with 12 bases separating them. The CDR3 sequence: CASTQGGATNEKLFF. The CDR3 DNA reads as TGTGCCAGCACCCAGGGCGGTGCAACTAATGAAAAACTGTTTTTT.

V gene TRBV28 combines with J gene TRBJ2-7, with D hard to call. V gave up 7 bases and J gave up 2 bases, with 15 bases separating them. This CDR3 region has 14 residues. Germline V CDR1 and CDR2: MDHEN, SYDVKM. CDR3 coding DNA: TGTGCCAGCACCGCACCTTCGAGAGCCTACGAGCAGTACTTC. Amino acid sequence: CASTAPSRAYEQYF.

The rearrangement joins TRBV7-2 to TRBJ2-7, with TRBD1 matching over 9 bases. Germline V gene lookup returns CDR1 SGHTA and CDR2 FQGNSA. With V trimmed by 0 bases and J by 2 bases, 2 bases remained unmatched. This CDR3 is built from 15 residues. Here the CDR3 DNA reads TGTGCCAGCAGCTTAGCCGGACAGGGGACCTACGAGCAGTACTTC. Translating it yields CASSLAGQGTYEQYF.

The chain couples TRBV19 to TRBJ1-6, with 9 positions matching TRBD1. The CDR3 has 16 residues. J lost 8 bases, V lost 5 bases, and 10 bases had no gene match. CDR1 and CDR2 from the germline V gene are LNHDA and SQIVND (reference sequence). This chain's CDR3 is CASSFGQGQGHSPLHF. CDR3 bases: TGTGCCAGTAGTTTTGGGCAGGGACAGGGTCATTCACCCCTCCACTTT.

This clone appeared once. The V and J genes are TRBV7-8 and TRBJ1-1; 7 bases are a match to TRBD1. Germline V gene sequence: CDR1 SGHVS, CDR2 FQNEAQ. CDR3 size: 14 residues. V lost 1 base and J lost 7; bases outside the gene matches: 6. CDR3 residues: CASSLGPRQGEAFF. Here the CDR3 DNA reads TGTGCCAGCAGCTTAGGACCGAGACAGGGTGAAGCTTTCTTT.

This clone was detected only once. The V and J genes are TRBV4-3 and TRBJ1-2, with D tentatively TRBD1 (5 bases). Trimming stripped 1 base from V and 4 bases from J, with 16 bases between. Germline V gives CDR1 LGHNA, CDR2 YSLEER. The CDR3 covers 16 residues. The CDR3 sequence is CASSQVTGRDAYGYTF. The DNA of the CDR3 is TGCGCCAGCAGCCAAGTTACCGGCAGGGATGCCTATGGCTACACCTTC.

The chain employs TRBV5-5 and TRBJ2-2; D may be TRBD2 (5 bases). The CDR3 loop spans 14 amino acids. Germline CDR1 reads SGHKS; CDR2 reads YYEKEE (reference sequence). Trimming took off 3 bases at V and 5 bases at J, with 11 bases between the two ends. The CDR3 region is CASSSERWTGELFF. CDR3 sequence (DNA): TGTGCCAGCAGCTCCGAGCGGTGGACCGGGGAGCTGTTTTTT. Supplemented by reference TRBV5-5 and TRBJ2-2, the full variable domain reads DAGVTQSPTHLIKTRGQQVTLRCSPISGHKSVSWYQQVLGQGPQFIFQYYEKEERGRGNFPDRFSARQFPNYSSELNVNALLLGDSALYLCASSSERWTGELFFGEGSRLTVL.

Turning to this clone: The junction departs from the called germline gene at one end, perhaps through a read error. The chain couples TRBV7-9 to TRBJ2-2, with D possibly TRBD1 on 5 matching bases. This CDR3 is built from 13 residues. The V gene's germline CDR1 is SEHNR and CDR2 FQNEAQ (reference sequence). The CDR3 DNA reads TGTTCCAGCAGTACAGGGAACACCGGGGAGCTGTTTTTT. This gives the protein CSSSTGNTGELFF.

The rearrangement uses TRBV19 and TRBJ2-1; TRBD1 agrees at 7 bases. Per the germline V gene, CDR1 is LNHDA and CDR2 is SQIVND (reference sequence). The CDR3 length is 15 residues. The ends lost 4 bases at V and 4 bases at J; junction bases unmatched: 7. Here the CDR3 reads CASSNPGTAYNEQFF. CDR3 nucleotides: TGTGCCAGTAGTAATCCCGGGACAGCTTACAATGAGCAGTTCTTC.

This chain connects TRBV19 to TRBJ2-3; 11 bases line up with TRBD2. V shed 2 bases, J shed 2 bases, and the junction held 9 bases outside the gene matches. CDR3 length: 18 amino acids. Germline CDR1 is LNHDA and CDR2 is SQIVND (reference sequence). CDR3 sequence: CASSINPRTSGYTDTQYF. The CDR3, as DNA: TGTGCCAGTAGTATAAACCCGCGGACTAGCGGGTACACAGATACGCAGTATTTT.

This chain's CDR3 is CASSEGGYGYTF. In DNA, the CDR3 is TGTGCCAGCAGTGAGGGGGGCTATGGCTACACCTTC. This sequence joins TRBV2 and TRBJ1-2, with TRBD1 as a possible D gene (5 bases). The V gene lost 3 bases and the J gene lost 4 bases, with 6 bases spanning the gap. In germline, CDR1 is SNHLY, CDR2 FYNNEI. This CDR3 has 12 residues.

Only one count was recorded for this clone. This chain joins TRBV5-8 and TRBJ2-3; possible D gene TRBD1, 6 bases. Trimming cost V 0 bases and J 0 bases, with 8 bases left between them. Germline assignment: CDR1 SGHTS and CDR2 YDEGEE. There are 15 residues in the CDR3. This CDR3 reads CASSLGQASTDTQYF. The CDR3 coding sequence is TGTGCCAGCAGCTTGGGACAGGCGAGCACAGATACGCAGTATTTT.

The genes are TRBV14 and TRBJ2-3; 7 bases fit TRBD1. Germline CDR1 reads SGHDN; CDR2 reads FVKESK. V lost 1 base and J lost 2; bases outside the gene matches: 3. The CDR3 covers 15 residues. The DNA of the CDR3 is TGTGCCAGCAGCCAAGGGACAGGTTACACAGATACGCAGTATTTT. Protein product: CASSQGTGYTDTQYF.

The rearrangement uses TRBV19 and TRBJ1-4; D call uncertain. V lost 10 bases and J lost 8, with 17 bases in between. CDR1 and CDR2 from the germline V gene are LNHDA and SQIVND (reference sequence). The CDR3 contains 13 residues. The CDR3 DNA reads TGTGCCACCAAGCTGGGTCCGGGAGAAAAACTGTTTTTT. Its translation: CATKLGPGEKLFF.

The V and J genes are TRBV2 and TRBJ2-5; TRBD1 matches at 7 bases. Unmatched junction bases numbered 5, after V lost 8 bases and J lost 2 bases. The CDR3 is 13 amino acids. The germline CDR1 and CDR2 sequences are SNHLY and FYNNEI. Written as DNA, the CDR3 is TGTGCCAGCGGGGGACAGATGCAAGAGACCCAGTACTTC. Its protein product is CASGGQMQETQYF.

This clone was picked up a small number of times. The V and J genes are TRBV9 and TRBJ2-7; 7 bases are a match to TRBD2. The CDR3 runs to 15 residues. The ends lost 0 bases at V and 4 bases at J; junction bases unmatched: 7. Per germline, CDR1 SGDLS and CDR2 YYNGEE. CDR3 sequence: CASSVGDSGVYEQYF. The CDR3 nucleotides are TGTGCCAGCAGCGTAGGTGACAGCGGGGTTTACGAGCAGTACTTC.

This clone showed up just once. The rearrangement links TRBV5-6 to TRBJ2-5; 9 positions agree with TRBD2. CDR3 length: 15 residues. Trimming cost V 3 bases and J 4 bases; bases outside gene matches: 7. Germline loops: CDR1 SGHDT, CDR2 YYEEEE. The CDR3 here is CASSWGAGGPETQYF. The CDR3 DNA reads TGTGCCAGCAGCTGGGGGGCGGGAGGGCCAGAGACCCAGTACTTC.

The chain links TRBV7-3 to TRBJ2-1; TRBD2 matches 9 bases. The CDR3 loop spans 15 amino acids. Trimming took 2 bases from V and 3 from J; bases not matched to a gene: 2. CDR1 and CDR2 (germline): SGHTA, FQGTGA. CDR3 sequence (DNA): TGTGCCAGCAGCTTAGCGGGGGGGGACTACAATGAGCAGTTCTTC. It encodes CASSLAGGDYNEQFF.

The chain carries TRBV4-2 and TRBJ2-2; 7 nucleotides match TRBD1. The germline V gene encodes CDR1 LGHNA and CDR2 YNFKEQ. Trimming at V came to 0 bases and at J to 1 base, leaving 5 bases not matched to a gene. The CDR3 extends over 17 amino acids. Here the CDR3 DNA reads TGTGCCAGCAGCCAAGAGGTTCGGACAGGGAACACCGGGGAGCTGTTTTTT. Residues: CASSQEVRTGNTGELFF.

The V gene is TRBV6-4, the J gene TRBJ2-3; 8 bases map to TRBD2. Unmatched junction bases numbered 5, after V lost 5 bases and J lost 4 bases. CDR3 length: 14 amino acids. CDR1 and CDR2 (germline): MRHNA, SNTAGT. This CDR3 is CASSPAGDPDTQYF. The CDR3 DNA reads as TGTGCCAGCAGTCCAGCGGGAGACCCAGATACGCAGTATTTT.

This chain connects TRBV5-4 to TRBJ2-7; D is possibly TRBD2 (7 bases). From germline, CDR1 is SGHNT and CDR2 YYREEE (reference sequence). Trimming left V 0 bases short and J 4 bases short, with 11 bases between. CDR3 length equals 14 residues. CDR3 sequence reads: CASSLVGGPYEQYF. CDR3 in DNA: TGTGCCAGCAGCTTGGTGGGGGGGCCTTACGAGCAGTACTTC.

The chain employs TRBV28 and TRBJ2-7; D possibly corresponds to TRBD2 (5 bases). Germline lookup yields CDR1 MDHEN and CDR2 SYDVKM. There are 14 residues in the CDR3. Trimming removed 7 bases at V and 5 bases at J, with 18 bases between. CDR3 coding DNA: TGTGCCAGCATAGGCAGCGAAAACGGGAACGAGCAGTACTTC. This sequence encodes CASIGSENGNEQYF.